This passage covers 10 T cell receptor beta chains from one sample sequenced in a study of OX40 agonist ivuxolimab in advanced cancers. Receptor amplification or capture employed the immunoSEQ multiplex PCR assay. What TCRdb holds here is the immuneACCESS table cut down to in-frame rearrangements. Part of the clones is not present; checked against another copy, under half of the missing clones reflect an unresolved V gene, and the others are unexplained. This sample comprises 130,000 or so clones, approximately 92% of them detected only once. The top ten constitute about 0.14% of the sample. The material was CD4+ or CD8+ T cells sorted from blood, obtained in a trial of the OX40 agonist ivuxolimab. The source is an adult with an advanced solid tumor such as melanoma, head and neck, liver or kidney cancer.

This clone was found once. This sequence joins TRBV7-2 and TRBJ2-1; 7 nucleotides match TRBD1. The CDR3 extends over 15 amino acids. Per the germline V gene, CDR1 is SGHTA and CDR2 is FQGNSA. Unmatched junction bases numbered 4, after V lost 5 bases and J lost 0 bases. Written as DNA, the CDR3 is TGTGCCAGCAGCCCTCGGACAGGCTCCTACAATGAGCAGTTCTTC. Translated, it gives CASSPRTGSYNEQFF.

As to this clone: The junction departs from the called germline gene at one end, perhaps through a read error. This sequence joins TRBV5-1 and TRBJ2-1, with TRBD2 matching over 9 bases. The CDR3 contains 17 residues. CDR1 SGHRS and CDR2 YFSETQ come from the germline V gene. CDR3 amino acids: CAGSWGALAGSANEQFF. In nucleotides, the CDR3 is TGCGCCGGCAGCTGGGGGGCCCTAGCGGGAAGTGCCAATGAGCAGTTCTTC. Filled out from reference TRBV5-1 and TRBJ2-1, the complete variable domain reads KAGVTQTPRYLIKTRGQQVTLSCSPISGHRSVSWYQQTPGQGLQFLFEYFSETQRNKGNFPGRFSGRQFSNSRSEMNVSTLELGDSALYLCAGSWGALAGSANEQFFGPGTRLTVL.

The gene calls are TRBV21-1 and TRBJ1-2; the table's D call of TRBD1 was not tested on the DNA. TRBV21-1 represents a pseudogene. This CDR3 has 15 amino acids. CDR3: CASSKERHKGYGYTF. Here the CDR3 DNA reads TGTGCCAGCAGCAAAGAGAGACATAAAGGCTATGGCTACACCTTC.

V is TRBV11-2 and J is TRBJ2-7, with D possibly TRBD1 on 6 matching bases. CDR3 length: 14 residues. The V end lost 1 base, the J end lost 5 bases, and 12 bases lay between the germline ends. Germline V gives CDR1 SGHAT, CDR2 FQNNGV. The CDR3 DNA is TGTGCCAGCAGCTTAGGGTACAGGGTCGACGAGCAGTACTTC. This translates into CASSLGYRVDEQYF. Using reference TRBV11-2 and TRBJ2-7 for the parts outside the CDR3, the full variable domain is EAGVAQSPRYKIIEKRQSVAFWCNPISGHATLYWYQQILGQGPKLLIQFQNNGVVDDSQLPKDRFSAERLKGVDSTLKIQPAKLEDSAVYLCASSLGYRVDEQYFGPGTRLTVT.

This clone was recorded once. The CDR3: CSVGLSTDTQYF. The CDR3 DNA reads as TGCAGCGTGGGACTTAGCACAGATACGCAGTATTTT. The chain employs TRBV29-1 and TRBJ2-3; perhaps TRBD2 as D (6 bases). The V gene lost 6 bases and the J gene lost 0 bases, with 7 bases spanning the gap. CDR1 and CDR2 from the germline V gene are SQVTM and ANQGSEA. The CDR3 is 12 residues long.

The chain is built from TRBV5-1 and TRBJ1-6; the D gene is possibly TRBD1 (5 bases). This CDR3 contains 14 residues. V lost 2 bases, J lost 6 bases, and 9 bases lay in between. Germline lookup yields CDR1 SGHRS and CDR2 YFSETQ. The CDR3 bases are TGCGCCAGCAGCTTACAGGCCGGTAATTCACCCCTCCACTTT. Translated, it gives CASSLQAGNSPLHF.

The chain couples TRBV7-8 to TRBJ1-6; D is possibly TRBD1 (6 bases). The CDR3 runs to 13 residues. CDR1 is SGHVS, CDR2 FQNEAQ, per germline. The V end lost 6 bases, the J end lost 8 bases, and 11 bases lay between the germline ends. The CDR3 sequence: CASSQQGDSPLHF. The CDR3 bases are TGTGCCAGCAGTCAACAGGGAGATTCACCCCTCCACTTT.

This clone was detected only once. J is TRBJ2-3 and V is TRBV5-1; D not resolved. Trimming removed 0 bases at V and 3 bases at J, with 14 bases between. The CDR3 totals 16 residues. Germline CDR1 reads SGHRS; CDR2 reads YFSETQ. DNA of the CDR3: TGCGCCAGCAGCTTGGAGGGCCCGAAGGTGACAGATACGCAGTATTTT. This codes for CASSLEGPKVTDTQYF.

This clone was detected once. CDR3: CASSLGLAGRADTQYF. CDR3 bases: TGTGCCAGCAGCTTGGGACTAGCGGGAAGGGCAGATACGCAGTATTTT. The V and J genes are TRBV11-2 and TRBJ2-3; 13 bases fit TRBD2. Trimming removed 3 bases from V and 4 bases from J; junction bases left unmatched: 4. This CDR3 is built from 16 residues. CDR1 and CDR2 (germline): SGHAT, FQNNGV.

This sequence joins TRBV7-9 and TRBJ1-2; no clear D. The CDR3 sequence is 15 residues long. Germline V lookup: CDR1 SEHNR, CDR2 FQNEAQ (reference sequence). V shed 1 base and J shed 4 bases, with 13 bases lying between them. The chain's CDR3 is CASSLEKGSFYGYTF. The CDR3 DNA reads as TGTGCCAGCAGCTTAGAGAAAGGGTCATTCTATGGCTACACCTTC.